This T cell receptor beta chain was captured by sequencing in a study of blood T cell repertoires in COVID-19. The repertoire was sequenced with immunoSEQ multiplex PCR; TCRdb's copy has only in-frame clones and lacks some. The table includes approximately 460,000 clones, roughly 89% detected once. The CDR3 loop spans 15 amino acids. Germline CDR1 reads LGHDT; CDR2 reads YNNKEL (reference sequence). V was clipped by 3 bases and J by 0 bases, with 11 bases between them. This clone appeared once. Different DNA sequences within this sample yield the same CDR3. The sequenced sample consisted of peripheral blood. The V call is TRBV3-1 (or the pseudogene TRBV3-2), the J call TRBJ1-1, with D perhaps matching TRBD1 (5 bases). The TCR comes from a man younger than 30 with COVID-19, enrolled during active disease. The CDR3 region is CASSQGGSMNTEAFF. CDR3 nucleotide sequence: TGTGCCAGCAGCCAGGGGGGGAGTATGAACACTGAAGCTTTCTTT.